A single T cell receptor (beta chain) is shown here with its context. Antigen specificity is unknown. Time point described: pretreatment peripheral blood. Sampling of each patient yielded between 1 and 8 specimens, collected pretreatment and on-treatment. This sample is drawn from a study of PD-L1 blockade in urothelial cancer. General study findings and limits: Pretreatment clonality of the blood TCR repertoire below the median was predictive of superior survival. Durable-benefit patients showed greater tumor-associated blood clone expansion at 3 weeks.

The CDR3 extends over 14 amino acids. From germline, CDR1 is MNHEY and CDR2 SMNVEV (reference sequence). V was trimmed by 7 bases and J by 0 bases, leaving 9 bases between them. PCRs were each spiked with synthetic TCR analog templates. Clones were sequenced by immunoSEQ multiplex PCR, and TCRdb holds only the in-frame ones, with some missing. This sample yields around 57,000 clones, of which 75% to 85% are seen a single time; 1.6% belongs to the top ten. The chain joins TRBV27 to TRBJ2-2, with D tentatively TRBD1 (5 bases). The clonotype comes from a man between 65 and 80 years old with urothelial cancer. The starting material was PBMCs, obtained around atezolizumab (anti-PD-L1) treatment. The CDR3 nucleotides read TGTGCCAGCAAGGGGCAACCGAACACCGGGGAGCTGTTTTTT. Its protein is CASKGQPNTGELFF.